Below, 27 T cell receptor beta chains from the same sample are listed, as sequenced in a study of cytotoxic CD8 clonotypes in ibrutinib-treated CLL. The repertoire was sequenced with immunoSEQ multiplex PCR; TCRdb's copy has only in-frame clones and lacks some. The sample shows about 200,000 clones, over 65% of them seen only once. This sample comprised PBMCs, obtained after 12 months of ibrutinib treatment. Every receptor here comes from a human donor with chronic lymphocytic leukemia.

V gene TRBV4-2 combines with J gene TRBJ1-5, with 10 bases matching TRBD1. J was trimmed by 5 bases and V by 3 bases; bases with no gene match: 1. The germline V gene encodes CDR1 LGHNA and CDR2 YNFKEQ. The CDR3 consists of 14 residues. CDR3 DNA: TGTGCCAGCAGCCACGGACAGGGGGATCAGCCCCAGCATTTT. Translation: CASSHGQGDQPQHF.

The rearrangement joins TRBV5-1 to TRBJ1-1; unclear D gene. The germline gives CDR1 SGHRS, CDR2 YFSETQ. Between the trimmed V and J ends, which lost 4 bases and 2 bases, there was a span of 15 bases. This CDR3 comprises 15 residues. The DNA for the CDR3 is TGCGCCAGCAGCCAATATTTGGGATCTAACACTGAAGCTTTCTTT. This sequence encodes CASSQYLGSNTEAFF.

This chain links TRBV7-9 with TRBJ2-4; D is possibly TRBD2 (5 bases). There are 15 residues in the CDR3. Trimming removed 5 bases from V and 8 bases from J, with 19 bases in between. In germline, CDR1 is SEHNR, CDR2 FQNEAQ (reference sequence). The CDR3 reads CASSPGAGRRDIQYF. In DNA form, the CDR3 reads TGTGCCAGCAGCCCCGGCGCGGGTAGAAGGGACATTCAGTACTTC.

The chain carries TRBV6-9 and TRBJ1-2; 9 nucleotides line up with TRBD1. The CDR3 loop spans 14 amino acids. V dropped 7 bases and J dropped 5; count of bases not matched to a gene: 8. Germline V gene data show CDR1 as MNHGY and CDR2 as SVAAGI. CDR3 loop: CASTPTGGWYGYTF. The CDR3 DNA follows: TGTGCCAGCACCCCTACAGGGGGCTGGTATGGCTACACCTTC.

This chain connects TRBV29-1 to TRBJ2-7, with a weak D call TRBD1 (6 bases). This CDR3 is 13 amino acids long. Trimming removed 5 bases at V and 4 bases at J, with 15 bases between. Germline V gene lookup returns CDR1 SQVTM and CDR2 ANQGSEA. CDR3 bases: TGCAGCGTTATAAGGAAAGGGACATACGAGCAGTACTTC. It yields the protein CSVIRKGTYEQYF.

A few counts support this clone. DNA of the CDR3: TGCGCCAGCAAACCCCAAGGGAATCGAGAAGAGACCCAGTACTTC. As protein: CASKPQGNREETQYF. The chain carries TRBV5-1 and TRBJ2-5; D not certain. This CDR3 contains 15 residues. The germline CDR1 and CDR2 sequences are SGHRS and YFSETQ. Between the trimmed V and J ends, which lost 6 bases and 3 bases, there was a span of 18 bases.

The CDR3 DNA is TGTGCCTGGGGCCGAGGGACAGGGGCCACAGATACGCAGTATTTT. This gives the protein CAWGRGTGATDTQYF. The V and J genes are TRBV30 and TRBJ2-3, with TRBD1 matching over 10 bases. CDR3 size: 15 residues. The germline V gene has CDR1 GTSNPN and CDR2 SVGIG (reference sequence). The V and J ends lost 5 bases and 2 bases, in that order; junction bases with no gene match: 7.

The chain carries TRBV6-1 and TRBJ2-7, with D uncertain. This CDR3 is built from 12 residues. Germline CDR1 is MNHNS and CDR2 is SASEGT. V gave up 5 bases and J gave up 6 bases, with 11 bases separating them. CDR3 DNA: TGTGCCAGCAGTCAGTTCCTGGCCGAGCAGTACTTC. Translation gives CASSQFLAEQYF.

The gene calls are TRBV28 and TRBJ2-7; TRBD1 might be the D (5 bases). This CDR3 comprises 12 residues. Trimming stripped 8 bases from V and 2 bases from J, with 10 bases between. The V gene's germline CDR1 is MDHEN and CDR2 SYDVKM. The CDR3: CASLGQPYEQYF. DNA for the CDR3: TGTGCCAGCCTAGGACAACCCTACGAGCAGTACTTC.

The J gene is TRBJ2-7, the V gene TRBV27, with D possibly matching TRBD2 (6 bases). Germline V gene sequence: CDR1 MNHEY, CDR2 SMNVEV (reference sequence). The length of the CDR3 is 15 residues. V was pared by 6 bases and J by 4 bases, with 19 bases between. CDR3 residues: CASSPVAGSTYEQYF. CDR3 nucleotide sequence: TGTGCCAGCAGCCCGGTGGCGGGATCGACTTACGAGCAGTACTTC.

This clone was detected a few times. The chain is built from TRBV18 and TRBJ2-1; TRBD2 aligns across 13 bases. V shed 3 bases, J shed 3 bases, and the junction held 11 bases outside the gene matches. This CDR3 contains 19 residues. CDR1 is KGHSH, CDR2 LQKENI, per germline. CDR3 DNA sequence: TGTGCCAGCTCACCCACCCTGACTAGCGGGAGGCCCTTCTACAATGAGCAGTTCTTC. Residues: CASSPTLTSGRPFYNEQFF. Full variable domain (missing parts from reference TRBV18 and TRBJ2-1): NAGVMQNPRHLVRRRGQEARLRCSPMKGHSHVYWYRQLPEEGLKFMVYLQKENIIDESGMPKERFSAEFPKEGPSILRIQQVVRGDSAAYFCASSPTLTSGRPFYNEQFFGPGTRLTVL.

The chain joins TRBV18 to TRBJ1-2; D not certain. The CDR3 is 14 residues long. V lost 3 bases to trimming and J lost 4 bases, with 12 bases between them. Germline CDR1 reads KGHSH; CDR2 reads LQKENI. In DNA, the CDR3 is TGTGCCAGCTCACCTAAGCCGCCGACCTATGGCTACACCTTC. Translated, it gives CASSPKPPTYGYTF.

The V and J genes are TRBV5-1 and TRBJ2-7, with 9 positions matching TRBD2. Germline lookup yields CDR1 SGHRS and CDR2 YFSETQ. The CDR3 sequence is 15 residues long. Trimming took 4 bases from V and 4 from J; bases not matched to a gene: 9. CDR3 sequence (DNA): TGCGCCAGCAGCCTGGTGGCTAGCGGGGATTACGAGCAGTACTTC. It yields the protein CASSLVASGDYEQYF.

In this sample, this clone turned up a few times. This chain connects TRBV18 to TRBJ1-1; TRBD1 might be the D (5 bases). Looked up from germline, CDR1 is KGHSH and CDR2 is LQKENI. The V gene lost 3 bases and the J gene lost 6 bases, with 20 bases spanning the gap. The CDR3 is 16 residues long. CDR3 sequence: CASSPLGTAKRPEAFF. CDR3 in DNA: TGTGCCAGCTCACCGCTCGGGACCGCCAAACGGCCTGAAGCTTTCTTT.

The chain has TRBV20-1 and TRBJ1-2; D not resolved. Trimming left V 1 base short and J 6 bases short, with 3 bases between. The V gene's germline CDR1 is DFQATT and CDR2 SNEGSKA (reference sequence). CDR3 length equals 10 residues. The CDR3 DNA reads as TGCAGTGCTAGAGGGGATGGCTACACCTTC. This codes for CSARGDGYTF.

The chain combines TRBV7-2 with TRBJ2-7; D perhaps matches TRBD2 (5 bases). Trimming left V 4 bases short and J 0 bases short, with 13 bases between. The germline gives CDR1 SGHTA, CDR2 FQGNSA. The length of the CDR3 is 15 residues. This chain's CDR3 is CASSSPSGLSYEQYF. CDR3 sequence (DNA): TGTGCCAGCAGCTCCCCCTCCGGACTCTCCTACGAGCAGTACTTC.

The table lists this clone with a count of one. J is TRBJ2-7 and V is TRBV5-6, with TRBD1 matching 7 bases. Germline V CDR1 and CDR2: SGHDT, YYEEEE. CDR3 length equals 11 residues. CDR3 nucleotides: TGTGCCAGCAGCCTTAGGGCCGGGACAGCCGTC. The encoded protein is CASSLRAGTAV.

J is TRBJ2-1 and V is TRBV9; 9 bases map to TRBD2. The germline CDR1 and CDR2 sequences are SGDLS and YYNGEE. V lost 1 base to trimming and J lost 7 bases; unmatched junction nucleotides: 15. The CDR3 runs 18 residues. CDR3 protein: CASSVNSGGSGRGNEQFF. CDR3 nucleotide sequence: TGTGCCAGCAGCGTAAATAGTGGCGGTAGCGGGAGAGGTAATGAGCAGTTCTTC.

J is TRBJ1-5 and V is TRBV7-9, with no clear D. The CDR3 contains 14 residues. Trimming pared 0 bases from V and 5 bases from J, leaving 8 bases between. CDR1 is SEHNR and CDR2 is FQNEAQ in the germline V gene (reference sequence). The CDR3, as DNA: TGTGCCAGCAGCTTAGCGGGCACTCATCAGCCCCAGCATTTT. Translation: CASSLAGTHQPQHF.

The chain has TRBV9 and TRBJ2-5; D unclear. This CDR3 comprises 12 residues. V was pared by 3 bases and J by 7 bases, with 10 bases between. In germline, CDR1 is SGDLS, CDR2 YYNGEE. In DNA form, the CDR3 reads TGTGCCAGCAGCGAGCCCCTTGGGACCCAGTACTTC. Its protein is CASSEPLGTQYF.

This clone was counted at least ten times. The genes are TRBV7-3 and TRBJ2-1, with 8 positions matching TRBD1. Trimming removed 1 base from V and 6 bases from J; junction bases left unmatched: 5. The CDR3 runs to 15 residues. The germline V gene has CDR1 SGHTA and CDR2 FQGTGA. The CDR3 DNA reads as TGTGCCAGCAGCTTAAAGGGGGACAGGTCCAATGAGCAGTTCTTC. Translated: CASSLKGDRSNEQFF.

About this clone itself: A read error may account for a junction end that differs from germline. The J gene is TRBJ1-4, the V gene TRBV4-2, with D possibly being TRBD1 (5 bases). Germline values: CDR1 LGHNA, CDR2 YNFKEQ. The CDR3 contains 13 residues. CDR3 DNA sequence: TGTGCCAGCAGCCAGGGGACTACTGAAAAACTGTTTTTT. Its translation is CASSQGTTEKLFF.

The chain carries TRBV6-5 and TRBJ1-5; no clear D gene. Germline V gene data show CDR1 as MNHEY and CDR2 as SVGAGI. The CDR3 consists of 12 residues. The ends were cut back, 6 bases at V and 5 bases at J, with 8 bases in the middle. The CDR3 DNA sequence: TGTGCCAGCAGCCGAGAGTATCAGCCCCAGCATTTT. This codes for CASSREYQPQHF.

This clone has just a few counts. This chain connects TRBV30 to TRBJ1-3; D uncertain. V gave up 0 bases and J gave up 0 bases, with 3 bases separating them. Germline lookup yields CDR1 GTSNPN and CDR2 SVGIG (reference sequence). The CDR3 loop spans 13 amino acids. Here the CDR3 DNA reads TGTGCCTGGAGTGTACTCTCTGGAAACACCATATATTTT. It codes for CAWSVLSGNTIYF.

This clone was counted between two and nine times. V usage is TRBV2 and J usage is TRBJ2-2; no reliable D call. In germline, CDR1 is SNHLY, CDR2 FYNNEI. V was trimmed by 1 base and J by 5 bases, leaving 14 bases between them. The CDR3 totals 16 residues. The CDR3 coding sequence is TGTGCCAGCAGTGAAGAACAGCCTAGAATTACCGGGGAGCTGTTTTTT. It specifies CASSEEQPRITGELFF.

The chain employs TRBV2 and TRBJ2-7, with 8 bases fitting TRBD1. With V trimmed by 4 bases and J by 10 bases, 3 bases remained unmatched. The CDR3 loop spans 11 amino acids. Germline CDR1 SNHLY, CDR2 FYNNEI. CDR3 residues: CASSGTGYQYF. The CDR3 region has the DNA TGTGCCAGCAGTGGGACAGGGTATCAGTACTTC.

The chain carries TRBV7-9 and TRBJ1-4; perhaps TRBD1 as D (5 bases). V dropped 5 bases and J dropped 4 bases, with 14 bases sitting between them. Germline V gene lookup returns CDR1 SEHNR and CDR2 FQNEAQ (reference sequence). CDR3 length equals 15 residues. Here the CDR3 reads CASSQTATYNEKLFF. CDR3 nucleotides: TGTGCCAGCAGCCAGACAGCTACCTATAATGAAAAACTGTTTTTT.